Listed here are 28 T cell receptor beta chains from one sample, sequenced in a study of cytomegalovirus exposure and HLA in healthy donors. The PCR had 60 Vbeta and 13 Jbeta primers. Profiled with immunoSEQ multiplex PCR; TCRdb holds only in-frame clones, not every one. The profile shows some 180,000 clones, more than 75% of them singletons. Material for sequencing was PBMCs. All receptors come from a woman in her thirties in good health and CMV-seropositive.

This clone was picked up a small number of times. This chain connects TRBV28 to TRBJ2-7; 7 bases fit TRBD2. J lost 2 bases, V lost 4 bases, and 8 bases had no gene match. Germline V gene lookup returns CDR1 MDHEN and CDR2 SYDVKM. CDR3 length equals 15 residues. CDR3: CASSWGISGAYEQYF. CDR3 nucleotide sequence: TGTGCCAGCAGTTGGGGCATAAGCGGGGCCTACGAGCAGTACTTC.

The rearrangement uses TRBV2 and TRBJ2-1, with 10 bases lining up with TRBD1. V was pared by 6 bases and J by 13 bases, with 9 bases of the junction left unmatched. The germline V gene has CDR1 SNHLY and CDR2 FYNNEI. The CDR3 covers 13 residues. The CDR3 is CASRSPWDRGQFF. CDR3 nucleotide sequence: TGTGCCAGCAGGTCTCCATGGGACAGGGGACAGTTCTTC. The full variable domain, with the rest looked up from reference TRBV2 and TRBJ2-1, is EPEVTQTPSHQVTQMGQEVILRCVPISNHLYFYWYRQILGQKVEFLVSFYNNEISEKSEIFDDQFSVERPDGSNFTLKIRSTKLEDSAMYFCASRSPWDRGQFFGPGTRLTVL.

This clone was counted between two and nine times. The chain carries TRBV10-1 and TRBJ2-3; 7 nucleotides line up with TRBD2. The CDR3 length is 13 residues. Trimming at V came to 3 bases and at J to 6 bases, leaving 3 bases not matched to a gene. Germline V gene data show CDR1 as WNHNN and CDR2 as SYGVQD (reference sequence). The CDR3 is CASSEEGGDTQYF. The CDR3 region has the DNA TGCGCCAGCAGTGAAGAGGGAGGGGATACGCAGTATTTT.

The sample holds a few counts of this clone. This chain joins TRBV18 and TRBJ1-1, with D perhaps TRBD1 (5 bases). CDR1 and CDR2 (germline): KGHSH, LQKENI. Deletions cut 5 bases from V and 3 bases from J, with 22 bases between. The CDR3 is 17 residues long. CDR3 loop: CASSGKPTLQGDTEAFF. The DNA of the CDR3 is TGTGCCAGCTCAGGAAAGCCGACTCTTCAAGGGGACACTGAAGCTTTCTTT. The whole variable domain, remainder taken from reference TRBV18 and TRBJ1-1, is NAGVMQNPRHLVRRRGQEARLRCSPMKGHSHVYWYRQLPEEGLKFMVYLQKENIIDESGMPKERFSAEFPKEGPSILRIQQVVRGDSAAYFCASSGKPTLQGDTEAFFGQGTRLTVV.

The chain carries TRBV6-1 and TRBJ2-1, with TRBD1 matching over 7 bases. V trimming: 3 bases; J trimming: 9 bases; junction bases outside the gene matches: 11. This CDR3 spans 15 amino acids. From germline, CDR1 is MNHNS and CDR2 SASEGT. CDR3 bases: TGTGCCAGCAGTGACGTAGGGGGCGCCCTGGGTGAGCAGTTCTTC. Encoded protein: CASSDVGGALGEQFF.

The J gene is TRBJ1-1, the V gene TRBV5-1; 9 bases are shared with TRBD1. The germline V gene has CDR1 SGHRS and CDR2 YFSETQ. Losses at the gene ends were 5 bases for V and 6 bases for J; bases not matched to a gene: 8. The CDR3 consists of 14 residues. The CDR3 reads CASRTGQGYPEAFF. The CDR3 DNA reads TGCGCCAGCAGAACCGGACAGGGGTACCCTGAAGCTTTCTTT.

CDR3 amino acids: CASSPASYSGGQETQYF. CDR3 DNA: TGTGCCAGCTCCCCGGCGAGTTATAGCGGGGGCCAAGAGACCCAGTACTTC. This rearrangement joins TRBV4-2 to TRBJ2-5; the match to TRBD2 covers 9 bases. Trimming took 8 bases from V and 1 from J; bases not matched to a gene: 14. Germline V gives CDR1 LGHNA, CDR2 YNFKEQ. The CDR3 is made up of 17 amino acids.

This chain joins TRBV14 and TRBJ2-5; no clear D. CDR1 is SGHDN, CDR2 FVKESK, per germline. This CDR3 contains 12 residues. Trimming stripped 0 bases from V and 5 bases from J, with 4 bases between. Written as DNA, the CDR3 is TGTGCCAGCAGCCAAGAGCGGGAGACCCAGTACTTC. Translated, it gives CASSQERETQYF.

This chain joins TRBV9 and TRBJ1-2, with TRBD1 identical over 10 bases. CDR1 SGDLS and CDR2 YYNGEE come from the germline V gene. Unmatched junction bases numbered 8, after V lost 4 bases and J lost 8 bases. This CDR3 is 14 amino acids long. Here the CDR3 DNA reads TGTGCCAGCAGCACCCGGACAGGGGGTGGGGGCTACACCTTC. Its protein is CASSTRTGGGGYTF.

The chain links TRBV7-2 to TRBJ2-5, with 11 bases matching TRBD2. The V segment lost 0 bases and the J segment 3 bases; nucleotides outside the gene matches: 6. This CDR3 spans 17 amino acids. Germline CDR1 SGHTA, CDR2 FQGNSA. CDR3 in DNA: TGTGCCAGCAGCTTAGCGCGAGCTAGCGGGGGGAAAGAGACCCAGTACTTC. This codes for CASSLARASGGKETQYF.

The chain carries TRBV11-2 and TRBJ2-7; 10 bases map to TRBD2. The CDR3 spans 15 residues. Germline V CDR1 and CDR2: SGHAT, FQNNGV. The ends lost 3 bases at V and 7 bases at J; junction bases unmatched: 9. The CDR3 loop is CASSLRSGGAGEQYF. In nucleotides, the CDR3 is TGTGCCAGCAGCTTGAGAAGCGGGGGGGCCGGTGAGCAGTACTTC.

This chain uses TRBV5-1 with TRBJ2-7, with unresolved D. The CDR3 has 14 residues. Deletions cut 0 bases from V and 5 bases from J, with 12 bases between. Germline CDR1 reads SGHRS; CDR2 reads YFSETQ. CDR3 protein: CASSLATQRNEQYF. CDR3 in DNA: TGCGCCAGCAGCTTGGCCACACAGAGAAACGAGCAGTACTTC. Combining the CDR3 with reference TRBV5-1 and TRBJ2-7 gives the whole variable domain KAGVTQTPRYLIKTRGQQVTLSCSPISGHRSVSWYQQTPGQGLQFLFEYFSETQRNKGNFPGRFSGRQFSNSRSEMNVSTLELGDSALYLCASSLATQRNEQYFGPGTRLTVT.

This sequence joins TRBV11-2 and TRBJ2-7; 12 positions agree with TRBD1. CDR3 length: 15 residues. V shed 3 bases, J shed 5 bases, and the junction held 5 bases outside the gene matches. CDR1 SGHAT and CDR2 FQNNGV come from the germline V gene. CDR3 residues: CASSLTGQGANEQYF. Here the CDR3 DNA reads TGTGCCAGCAGCTTGACGGGACAGGGGGCCAACGAGCAGTACTTC.

V usage is TRBV9 and J usage is TRBJ1-4; 7 positions agree with TRBD1. Looked up from germline, CDR1 is SGDLS and CDR2 is YYNGEE. V shed 4 bases, J shed 2 bases, and the junction held 5 bases outside the gene matches. The CDR3 loop spans 15 amino acids. The CDR3 spells CASSPRQGTNEKLFF. The CDR3 DNA follows: TGTGCCAGCAGCCCCCGACAGGGTACTAATGAAAAACTGTTTTTT. The variable domain in full, with the rest retrieved from reference TRBV9 and TRBJ1-4, is DSGVTQTPKHLITATGQRVTLRCSPRSGDLSVYWYQQSLDQGLQFLIQYYNGEERAKGNILERFSAQQFPDLHSELNLSSLELGDSALYFCASSPRQGTNEKLFFGSGTQLSVL.

This clone was found a few times. The chain combines TRBV27 with TRBJ1-5; D gene uncertain. V was cut by 6 bases and J by 6 bases, with 9 bases left in between. CDR1 is MNHEY, CDR2 SMNVEV, per germline (reference sequence). This CDR3 is 12 amino acids long. This chain's CDR3 is CASSPAGQPQHF. CDR3 DNA: TGTGCCAGCAGCCCCGCCGGTCAGCCCCAGCATTTT.

This rearrangement joins TRBV10-3 to TRBJ1-6, with D tentatively TRBD1 (6 bases). Trimming pared 10 bases from V and 14 bases from J, leaving 24 bases between. CDR1 and CDR2 (germline): ENHRY, SYGVKD. The CDR3 has 14 amino acids. DNA for the CDR3: TGTGCCAGCACCCAGACAGGTTCGGTCGAGACCCTCCACTTT. Translated: CASTQTGSVETLHF.

This clone was seen only a few times. This chain uses TRBV19 with TRBJ2-2; 12 nucleotides match TRBD2. Germline CDR1 reads LNHDA; CDR2 reads SQIVND (reference sequence). This CDR3 is built from 17 residues. The ends lost 5 bases at V and 0 bases at J; junction bases unmatched: 4. The CDR3 sequence: CASSPRTSGANTGELFF. The DNA for the CDR3 is TGTGCCAGTAGTCCCCGGACTAGCGGGGCGAACACCGGGGAGCTGTTTTTT.

This chain's CDR3 is CASSLVIAETQYF. Written as DNA, the CDR3 is TGTGCCAGCAGCCTCGTGATCGCGGAGACCCAGTACTTC. V gene TRBV27 combines with J gene TRBJ2-5; no definite D call. Trimming left V 6 bases short and J 5 bases short, with 13 bases between. Germline lookup yields CDR1 MNHEY and CDR2 SMNVEV (reference sequence). The CDR3 totals 13 residues.

The chain combines TRBV10-3 with TRBJ2-5, with D possibly matching TRBD2 (6 bases). This CDR3 region has 14 residues. Germline values: CDR1 ENHRY, CDR2 SYGVKD. Trimming stripped 4 bases from V and 1 base from J, with 10 bases between. The CDR3 DNA sequence: TGTGCCATCAGTGGGGAGGTTACCCAAGAGACCCAGTACTTC. It is translated as CAISGEVTQETQYF.

The V and J genes are TRBV7-2 and TRBJ2-1, with TRBD1 matching over 9 bases. The V and J ends lost 5 bases and 5 bases, in that order; junction bases with no gene match: 1. Germline V gene lookup returns CDR1 SGHTA and CDR2 FQGNSA. The CDR3 consists of 13 residues. The CDR3 DNA sequence: TGTGCCAGCAGCCGGGACAGGGACAATGAGCAGTTCTTC. This gives the protein CASSRDRDNEQFF.

J is TRBJ1-4 and V is TRBV4-1; TRBD1 agrees at 10 bases. The germline CDR1 and CDR2 sequences are MGHRA and YSYEKL. This CDR3 is built from 17 residues. V shed 0 bases and J 8 bases; nucleotides not matched to a gene: 9. The DNA of the CDR3 is TGCGCCAGCAGCCAAGATTACGACAGGGGGCAAAGCGAAAAACTGTTTTTT. It is translated as CASSQDYDRGQSEKLFF.

The chain employs TRBV19 and TRBJ2-7, with 8 positions matching TRBD1. Germline CDR1 LNHDA, CDR2 SQIVND (reference sequence). The junction had 9 bases not matched to a gene; V was cut back by 3 bases and J by 5 bases. The CDR3 is made up of 15 amino acids. The CDR3 coding sequence is TGTGCCAGTAGTATTAGGGGCAGGGGGCTTGACGAGCAGTACTTC. Translated, it gives CASSIRGRGLDEQYF.

The chain joins TRBV5-6 to TRBJ2-5, with D maybe TRBD1 (5 bases). The J call may be in error: the DNA end matches TRBJ2-7 better. The CDR3 runs to 13 residues. The germline V gene has CDR1 SGHDT and CDR2 YYEEEE. The CDR3 coding sequence is TGTGCCAGCAGCTGGCAGGGTACCTACGAGCAGTACTTC. Its translation is CASSWQGTYEQYF.

The chain links TRBV5-4 to TRBJ2-1; 7 bases are shared with TRBD1. Germline values: CDR1 SGHNT, CDR2 YYREEE (reference sequence). The CDR3 extends over 16 amino acids. Trimming removed 0 bases from V and 4 bases from J; junction bases left unmatched: 7. CDR3 region: CASSLADRAPYNEQFF. Here the CDR3 DNA reads TGTGCCAGCAGCTTGGCAGACAGGGCGCCTTACAATGAGCAGTTCTTC.

This rearrangement joins TRBV6-5 to TRBJ1-6; TRBD1 might be the D (5 bases). CDR1 and CDR2 (germline): MNHEY, SVGAGI. The CDR3 loop spans 13 amino acids. The germline V and J ends were trimmed by 4 bases and 10 bases, with 11 bases remaining between them. This CDR3 is CASSSQGYSPLHF. The DNA for the CDR3 is TGTGCCAGCAGTTCCCAGGGATACTCACCCCTCCACTTT.

CDR3 nucleotides: TGCGCCAGCAGCCGGGGGGGGCCCCCCCATGAACTGTTTTTT. This sequence encodes CASSRGGPPHELFF. The V and J genes are TRBV4-3 and TRBJ1-4; D is perhaps TRBD1 (6 bases). Germline CDR1 and CDR2: LGHNA and YSLEER. The CDR3 extends over 14 amino acids. Between the trimmed V and J ends, which lost 4 bases and 12 bases, there was a span of 18 bases.

J is TRBJ2-1 and V is TRBV28; TRBD1 might be the D (5 bases). CDR1 MDHEN and CDR2 SYDVKM come from the germline V gene. V lost 6 bases to trimming and J lost 6 bases, with 12 bases between them. There are 13 residues in the CDR3. CDR3 loop: CASRAWGPNEQFF. CDR3 bases: TGTGCCAGCAGGGCGTGGGGCCCCAATGAGCAGTTCTTC.

CDR3 coding DNA: TGTGCCAGCAGCTTGTGGGAAACAGGAGGGAAACTGTTTTTT. Amino acid sequence: CASSLWETGGKLFF. The V gene is TRBV5-5, the J gene TRBJ1-4; TRBD1 might be the D (5 bases). V gave up 1 base and J gave up 11 bases, with 15 bases separating them. In germline, CDR1 is SGHKS, CDR2 YYEKEE (reference sequence). The CDR3 sequence is 14 residues long.